These 14 T cell receptor beta chains were all obtained from the same sample, sequenced in a study of blood T cell repertoires in COVID-19. Clones were read by immunoSEQ multiplex PCR, and TCRdb kept only the in-frame ones, dropping some. Here the sample spans 200,000 to 300,000 clones, approximately 81% being singletons. Sequencing was carried out using peripheral blood. Every receptor here comes from an elderly woman with acute or convalescent COVID-19.

This clone has just one count. The chain carries TRBV11-3 and TRBJ2-2; 11 bases line up with TRBD2. Germline trimming cut 0 bases from V and 6 bases from J; bases unmatched to any gene: 3. The germline V gene encodes CDR1 SGHNT and CDR2 YENEEA. This CDR3 is built from 16 residues. DNA for the CDR3: TGTGCCAGCAGCTTAGATTCGACTAGCGGGGCCGGGGAGCTGTTTTTT. This sequence encodes CASSLDSTSGAGELFF.

The chain combines TRBV3-1 (or the pseudogene TRBV3-2) with TRBJ1-2, with 10 bases lining up with TRBD1. CDR1 LGHDT and CDR2 YNNKEL come from the germline V gene (reference sequence). V lost 4 bases and J lost 6; bases outside the gene matches: 5. The CDR3 runs 14 residues. Here the CDR3 DNA reads TGTGCCAGCAGCCGGGGGACAGGGGAAGATGGCTACACCTTC. As protein: CASSRGTGEDGYTF.

The CDR3 DNA reads TGCAGCGTTGGGGAGACAGGGGGCTTAAACGAGCAGTACTTC. It specifies CSVGETGGLNEQYF. The rearrangement uses TRBV29-1 and TRBJ2-7, with 10 bases fitting TRBD1. Trimming took 4 bases from V and 5 from J; bases not matched to a gene: 8. From germline, CDR1 is SQVTM and CDR2 ANQGSEA. CDR3 length: 14 amino acids.

The rearrangement uses TRBV27 and TRBJ1-1, with a weak D call TRBD1 (5 bases). V lost 5 bases and J lost 3, with 16 bases in between. The CDR3 extends over 15 amino acids. Looked up from germline, CDR1 is MNHEY and CDR2 is SMNVEV (reference sequence). For the CDR3, the DNA is TGTGCCAGCAGTCCGGGACTGCTTTTGGACACTGAAGCTTTCTTT. It yields the protein CASSPGLLLDTEAFF.

This clone was recorded a few times. The chain has TRBV5-4 and TRBJ1-2; D unresolved. V lost 0 bases to trimming and J lost 3 bases, with 15 bases between them. The CDR3 contains 16 residues. CDR1 is SGHNT, CDR2 YYREEE, per germline (reference sequence). CDR3 region: CASSLGGTGGDYGYTF. The CDR3 region has the DNA TGTGCCAGCAGCTTGGGTGGAACGGGAGGTGACTATGGCTACACCTTC. Using reference TRBV5-4 and TRBJ1-2 for the parts outside the CDR3, the full variable domain is ETGVTQSPTHLIKTRGQQVTLRCSSQSGHNTVSWYQQALGQGPQFIFQYYREEENGRGNFPPRFSGLQFPNYSSELNVNALELDDSALYLCASSLGGTGGDYGYTFGSGTRLTVV.

The chain joins TRBV18 to TRBJ2-7; possible D gene TRBD2, 6 bases. There are 15 residues in the CDR3. The germline CDR1 and CDR2 sequences are KGHSH and LQKENI. With 0 bases removed from V and 2 bases from J, the gap between germline ends came to 11 bases. DNA for the CDR3: TGTGCCAGCTCACCACCGGAGGGACCCACCTACGAGCAGTACTTC. This codes for CASSPPEGPTYEQYF.

This rearrangement joins TRBV4-2 to TRBJ2-3; weak D call: TRBD1 (6 bases). The V end lost 0 bases, the J end lost 5 bases, and 9 bases lay between the germline ends. Germline values: CDR1 LGHNA, CDR2 YNFKEQ. The CDR3 spans 14 residues. CDR3 bases: TGTGCCAGCAGCCAAGACCCCAGGGGAGATACGCAGTATTTT. It codes for CASSQDPRGDTQYF.

This sequence joins TRBV7-3 and TRBJ2-7; D might be TRBD2 (6 bases). This CDR3 region has 15 residues. The germline V gene has CDR1 SGHTA and CDR2 FQGTGA. Trimming removed 5 bases at V and 1 base at J, with 15 bases between. In DNA, the CDR3 is TGTGCCAGCAGCCCCTTACGCGGGGATTCCTACGAGCAGTACTTC. As protein: CASSPLRGDSYEQYF.

The genes are TRBV14 and TRBJ1-1, with 7 bases lining up with TRBD1. The CDR3 sequence is 15 residues long. V dropped 3 bases and J dropped 5; count of bases not matched to a gene: 9. Germline assignment: CDR1 SGHDN and CDR2 FVKESK. The CDR3 reads CASSQNRGRLTEAFF. CDR3 bases: TGTGCCAGCAGCCAGAACAGGGGTCGCCTAACTGAAGCTTTCTTT. Filled out from reference TRBV14 and TRBJ1-1, the complete variable domain reads EAGVTQFPSHSVIEKGQTVTLRCDPISGHDNLYWYRRVMGKEIKFLLHFVKESKQDESGMPNNRFLAERTGGTYSTLKVQPAELEDSGVYFCASSQNRGRLTEAFFGQGTRLTVV.

This chain uses TRBV19 with TRBJ2-1, with D uncertain. This CDR3 contains 12 residues. CDR1 LNHDA and CDR2 SQIVND come from the germline V gene (reference sequence). V was shortened by 7 bases and J by 10 bases, with 14 bases between the two germline ends. The CDR3 DNA reads as TGTGCCAGTAAGGTCGGAGACCGAGAGCAGTTCTTC. Translated: CASKVGDREQFF.

V gene TRBV27 combines with J gene TRBJ2-2, with 9 positions matching TRBD2. V shed 3 bases, J shed 6 bases, and the junction held 2 bases outside the gene matches. The germline V gene has CDR1 MNHEY and CDR2 SMNVEV (reference sequence). This CDR3 is built from 14 residues. CDR3 sequence: CASSFIAGAGELFF. CDR3 nucleotides: TGTGCCAGCAGTTTCATAGCGGGAGCCGGGGAGCTGTTTTTT.

CDR3 coding DNA: TGTGCCAGCAGTCCGACAGGAACCTACGAGCAGTACTTC. Its translation: CASSPTGTYEQYF. J is TRBJ2-7 and V is TRBV6-5, with D maybe TRBD1 (6 bases). The germline CDR1 and CDR2 sequences are MNHEY and SVGAGI. The ends were cut back, 5 bases at V and 2 bases at J, with 10 bases in the middle. CDR3 length: 13 amino acids.

The V gene is TRBV2, the J gene TRBJ2-7; TRBD1 matches at 7 bases. The germline V gene encodes CDR1 SNHLY and CDR2 FYNNEI. The CDR3 contains 15 residues. With V trimmed by 6 bases and J by 3 bases, 11 bases remained unmatched. The CDR3 loop reads CASSERQGVSYEQYF. CDR3 coding DNA: TGTGCCAGCAGCGAAAGACAGGGCGTCAGCTACGAGCAGTACTTC.

The V call is TRBV4-1, the J call TRBJ2-1; TRBD2 matches 10 bases. The CDR3 spans 19 residues. Losses at the gene ends were 5 bases for V and 7 bases for J; bases not matched to a gene: 20. The germline V gene has CDR1 MGHRA and CDR2 YSYEKL. The CDR3 protein is CASSSRGSVSGRARNEQFF. The CDR3, as DNA: TGCGCCAGCAGCTCAAGGGGATCGGTCAGCGGGAGGGCCCGTAATGAGCAGTTCTTC.